This T cell receptor beta chain emerged from a study of T cells after yellow fever vaccination. Study information: SMART-Seq v4 Ultra Low Input handled preparation of low-cell-number fractions. Study-level points and caveats: Just a small share of clonotypes turned up in the CD4 compartment as well as the CD8 compartment. Abundant clonotypes (contaminants from the bulk population) could be present in FACS-sorted repertoires.

The CDR3 contains 13 residues. With 2 bases clipped from V and 13 bases from J, the junction kept 9 bases outside the gene matches. The germline CDR1 and CDR2 sequences are SGHDN and FVKESK. To note about this clonotype: The antigen is undetermined.

It was through 5'RACE template switching that TCR cDNA was made, with a universal primer site and UMIs added. TCRdb reanalysed the 5' RACE reads using MiXCR and keeps one entry per CDR3 protein. The sample holds hundreds of thousands of distinct CDR3 sequences; roughly 14% are singletons and the top ten take about an eighth. The material sequenced was PBMCs, taken on the day of the yellow fever booster vaccination. The rearrangement links TRBV14 to TRBJ2-3; 7 bases map to TRBD1. This TCR was sampled from a man aged 25-40 years who received the YFV17D yellow fever vaccine. This CDR3 is CASSQTGVDPKYF. The CDR3 DNA follows: TGTGCCAGCAGCCAAACAGGGGTCGATCCCAAGTATTTT.